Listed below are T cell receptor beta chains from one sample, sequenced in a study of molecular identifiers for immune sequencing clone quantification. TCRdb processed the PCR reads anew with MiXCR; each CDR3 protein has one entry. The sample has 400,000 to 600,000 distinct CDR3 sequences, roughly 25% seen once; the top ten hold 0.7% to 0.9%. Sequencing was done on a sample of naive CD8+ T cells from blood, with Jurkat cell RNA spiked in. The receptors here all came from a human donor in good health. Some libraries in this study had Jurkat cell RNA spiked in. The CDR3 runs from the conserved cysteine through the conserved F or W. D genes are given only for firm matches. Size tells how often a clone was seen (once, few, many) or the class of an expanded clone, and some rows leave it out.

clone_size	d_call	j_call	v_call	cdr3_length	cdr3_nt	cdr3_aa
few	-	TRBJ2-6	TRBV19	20	TGTGCCAGTAGTATAGACCCAGACAGGGAGGTTCCCTCTGGGGCCAACGTCCTGACTTTC	CASSIDPDREVPSGANVLTF
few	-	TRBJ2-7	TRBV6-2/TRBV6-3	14	TGTGCCAGCACTAACATCGAGACCCGTTACGAGCAGTACTTC	CASTNIETRYEQYF
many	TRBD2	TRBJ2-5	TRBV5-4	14	TGTGCCAGCAGCTCGGGACTAGATGCAGAGACCCAGTACTTC	CASSSGLDAETQYF
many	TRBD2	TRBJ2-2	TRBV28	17	TGTGCCAGCAGTTTAGGGACTAGCGGGAGGGCCGCCGGGGAGCTGTTTTTT	CASSLGTSGRAAGELFF
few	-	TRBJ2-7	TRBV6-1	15	TGTGCCAGCGCCCCGAGGGGGACTGAGCTCTACGAGCAGTACTTC	CASAPRGTELYEQYF
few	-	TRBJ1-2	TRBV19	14	TGTGCCAGTAGTGTCGGGACCGACTTCTATGGCTACACCTTC	CASSVGTDFYGYTF
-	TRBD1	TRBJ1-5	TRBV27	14	TGTGCCAGCAGTTCTACCGGGACAGATGCGCCCCAGCATTTT	CASSSTGTDAPQHF
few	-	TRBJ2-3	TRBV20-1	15	TGCAGTGCTAGAGACTGGGACTCCTCCACAGATACGCAGTATTTT	CSARDWDSSTDTQYF
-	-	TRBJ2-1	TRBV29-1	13	TGCAGCGTTGAGGGCCGGAGATACAATGAGCAGTTCTTC	CSVEGRRYNEQFF
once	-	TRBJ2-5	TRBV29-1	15	TGCAGCGTTGAGGGCATCCCCGAGTATTTTGGGACCCAGTACTTC	CSVEGIPEYFGTQYF
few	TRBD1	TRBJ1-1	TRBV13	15	TGTGCCAGCAGCCAATCAGGACAGGGGGAGACTGAAGCTTTCTTT	CASSQSGQGETEAFF
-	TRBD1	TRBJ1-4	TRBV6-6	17	TGTGCCAGCAGTTATAACCGACAGGGAGCATTCGTAGAAAAACTGTTTTTT	CASSYNRQGAFVEKLFF
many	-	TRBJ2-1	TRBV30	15	TGTGCCTGGAGTCAGGGGCTAGCGGAGGTCAATGAGCAGTTCTTC	CAWSQGLAEVNEQFF
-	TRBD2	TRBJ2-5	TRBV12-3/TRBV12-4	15	TGTGCCAGCAGTTCTCCGGGACTAGCCCCAGAGACCCAGTACTTC	CASSSPGLAPETQYF
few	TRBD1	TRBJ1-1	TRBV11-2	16	TGTGCCAGCAGCTCCGGGACAGGGGGCTTACACACTGAAGCTTTCTTT	CASSSGTGGLHTEAFF